The 25 T cell receptor beta chains below were found in one sample sequenced in a study of Ad26.COV2.S vaccination and SARS-CoV-2 variants. Sequencing used immunoSEQ multiplex PCR; TCRdb keeps in-frame clones, though not all of them. The top ten hold roughly 3% of the sample, which has around 270,000 clones, around 90% seen once. The sample's treatment: approximately 18 received Ad26.COV2.S at low or high dose, single or two shots; 5 received placebo; per-sample allocation not given. The study sampled participants on day 63 after the first vaccine or placebo injection. The sample was peripheral blood, taken in a trial of Ad26.COV2.S vaccine versus placebo. The receptor set was obtained from a person aged 18 to 65 who received the Ad26.COV2.S COVID-19 vaccine or a placebo.

The CDR3 DNA follows: TGTGCCAGTAGTACCCGGGCTACAGGGGAGGAAAATCAGCCCCAGCATTTT. It encodes CASSTRATGEENQPQHF. The chain couples TRBV19 to TRBJ1-5; 7 nucleotides line up with TRBD1. Germline CDR1 reads LNHDA; CDR2 reads SQIVND (reference sequence). The CDR3 spans 17 residues. The J segment lost 4 bases and the V segment lost 4 bases, leaving 13 bases of the junction unmatched.

This clone appeared once. The chain joins TRBV4-3 to TRBJ2-1; a weak D match, TRBD1 (7 bases). Germline CDR1 reads LGHNA; CDR2 reads YSLEER. Trimming removed 4 bases from V and 5 bases from J, with 21 bases in between. This CDR3 is built from 17 residues. CDR3 nucleotide sequence: TGCGCCAGCAGCCCGGGGACAGCTTTCTGGACTAACAATGAGCAGTTCTTC. This translates into CASSPGTAFWTNNEQFF.

J is TRBJ2-2 and V is TRBV11-3; TRBD2 is a possible D gene (6 bases). The CDR3 runs to 16 residues. Trimming took off 2 bases at V and 2 bases at J, with 12 bases between the two ends. Per the germline V gene, CDR1 is SGHNT and CDR2 is YENEEA. The CDR3 DNA is TGTGCCAGCAGCTTAAGAGGAGCGGGCAACACCGGGGAGCTGTTTTTT. This codes for CASSLRGAGNTGELFF.

The chain links TRBV20-1 to TRBJ1-1, with 7 bases identical to TRBD1. Unmatched junction bases numbered 11, after V lost 6 bases and J lost 4 bases. This CDR3 is built from 14 residues. Germline values: CDR1 DFQATT, CDR2 SNEGSKA (reference sequence). The CDR3, as DNA: TGCAGTGCCAGTTACAGGGGACCAACCACTGAAGCTTTCTTT. This translates into CSASYRGPTTEAFF.

This rearrangement joins TRBV6-1 to TRBJ2-1; D may be TRBD2 (6 bases). The CDR3 has 13 amino acids. The germline V gene encodes CDR1 MNHNS and CDR2 SASEGT. With 1 base removed from V and 9 bases from J, the gap between germline ends came to 10 bases. The CDR3 sequence is CASSEVASAEQFF. The CDR3 coding sequence is TGTGCCAGCAGTGAAGTAGCTAGCGCTGAGCAGTTCTTC.

The chain carries TRBV27 and TRBJ1-2, with unresolved D. CDR3 length: 15 residues. V was shortened by 8 bases and J by 5 bases, with 21 bases between the two germline ends. The V gene's germline CDR1 is MNHEY and CDR2 SMNVEV (reference sequence). CDR3 DNA sequence: TGTGCCAGCGCGGGCCTTGATAGTGGGGAGTATGGCTACACCTTC. This translates into CASAGLDSGEYGYTF.

The CDR3 DNA reads as TGTGCCAGCAGATCCGGGGGCAACACCATATATTTT. Translated, it gives CASRSGGNTIYF. This chain joins TRBV3-1 (or the pseudogene TRBV3-2) and TRBJ1-3; possible D gene TRBD1, 6 bases. This CDR3 region has 12 residues. The ends were cut back, 6 bases at V and 7 bases at J, with 10 bases in the middle. The germline V gene encodes CDR1 LGHDT and CDR2 YNNKEL (reference sequence).

This chain joins TRBV7-2 and TRBJ1-5; 8 bases fit TRBD1. With V trimmed by 5 bases and J by 7 bases, 1 base remained unmatched. The CDR3 extends over 12 amino acids. CDR1 and CDR2 (germline): SGHTA, FQGNSA. The CDR3 protein is CASSDRGQPQHF. The CDR3 nucleotides read TGTGCCAGCAGCGACAGGGGACAGCCCCAGCATTTT.

CDR3 sequence: CASSLRSTVGQVGSGANVLTF. In DNA, the CDR3 is TGTGCCAGCAGCCTAAGGTCTACCGTGGGACAGGTGGGATCTGGGGCCAACGTCCTGACTTTC. The chain is built from TRBV6-6 and TRBJ2-6, with 8 bases aligning to TRBD1. The CDR3 runs 21 residues. Germline-derived CDR1 and CDR2 are MNHNY and SVGAGI (reference sequence). The J segment lost 1 base and the V segment lost 6 bases, leaving 20 bases of the junction unmatched.

This clone was counted only a few times. V is TRBV6-5 and J is TRBJ1-2; possible D gene TRBD1, 6 bases. Germline CDR1 MNHEY, CDR2 SVGAGI. The CDR3 covers 16 residues. V gave up 2 bases and J gave up 2 bases, with 15 bases separating them. The CDR3 DNA is TGTGCCAGCAGTTACGGCCGACAGGTGATGAACTATGGCTACACCTTC. Protein sequence: CASSYGRQVMNYGYTF.

The V gene is TRBV4-3, the J gene TRBJ2-1; a weak D match, TRBD1 (6 bases). Trimming left V 2 bases short and J 8 bases short, with 19 bases between. Germline V gives CDR1 LGHNA, CDR2 YSLEER. The CDR3 is 16 amino acids. The CDR3 region is CASSQSTGTRRDEQFF. The CDR3 DNA is TGCGCCAGCAGCCAATCCACCGGGACAAGGCGGGATGAGCAGTTCTTC.

The gene calls are TRBV7-9 and TRBJ1-4; D is unresolved. Per the germline V gene, CDR1 is SEHNR and CDR2 is FQNEAQ (reference sequence). The CDR3 length is 14 residues. Trimming stripped 5 bases from V and 8 bases from J, with 15 bases between. The DNA of the CDR3 is TGTGCCAGCAGCCCAGACGGTTTCGACGAAAAACTGTTTTTT. Protein product: CASSPDGFDEKLFF.

J is TRBJ1-5 and V is TRBV27; 8 positions match TRBD1. The CDR3 totals 15 residues. Per the germline V gene, CDR1 is MNHEY and CDR2 is SMNVEV (reference sequence). The V segment lost 4 bases and the J segment 5 bases; nucleotides outside the gene matches: 7. Here the CDR3 reads CASSWTGRRDQPQHF. The CDR3 bases are TGTGCCAGCAGTTGGACAGGGCGTCGGGATCAGCCCCAGCATTTT.

J is TRBJ1-2 and V is TRBV3-1 (or the pseudogene TRBV3-2); D unclear. The V end was cut by 7 bases, the J end by 1 base, with 13 bases between. CDR1 is LGHDT and CDR2 is YNNKEL in the germline V gene (reference sequence). The CDR3 runs 14 residues. The CDR3 DNA is TGTGCCAGCAAACACAGCATTATTAACTATGGCTACACCTTC. The encoded protein is CASKHSIINYGYTF.

The chain has TRBV7-2 and TRBJ2-7; D possibly uses TRBD1 or TRBD2 (5 bases each). The CDR3 has 15 residues. The germline CDR1 and CDR2 sequences are SGHTA and FQGNSA. The V gene lost 7 bases and the J gene lost 0 bases, with 16 bases spanning the gap. Written as DNA, the CDR3 is TGTGCCAGCACCTCCTACTGGGACGGCTCCTACGAGCAGTACTTC. Residues: CASTSYWDGSYEQYF.

This clone has only one observation. The genes are TRBV19 and TRBJ2-3; 7 positions agree with TRBD1. CDR3 size: 19 residues. Looked up from germline, CDR1 is LNHDA and CDR2 is SQIVND (reference sequence). V lost 4 bases to trimming and J lost 2 bases; unmatched junction nucleotides: 18. CDR3 DNA: TGTGCCAGTAGTAGGGGGCCTGCTTTAAAACAGGGGTCCACAGATACGCAGTATTTT. Its translation is CASSRGPALKQGSTDTQYF.

This clone has a single count. This chain links TRBV7-9 with TRBJ1-1; D remains ambiguous. The germline V and J ends were trimmed by 1 base and 5 bases, with 14 bases remaining between them. CDR3 length equals 15 residues. Germline V gene data show CDR1 as SEHNR and CDR2 as FQNEAQ (reference sequence). This CDR3 reads CASSLGGGEGTEAFF. As DNA, the CDR3 is TGTGCCAGCAGCTTAGGCGGCGGGGAGGGAACTGAAGCTTTCTTT. Together with reference TRBV7-9 and TRBJ1-1, the CDR3 gives the full variable domain: DTGVSQNPRHKITKRGQNVTFRCDPISEHNRLYWYRQTLGQGPEFLTYFQNEAQLEKSRLLSDRFSAERPKGSFSTLEIQRTEQGDSAMYLCASSLGGGEGTEAFFGQGTRLTVV.

The rearrangement joins TRBV19 to TRBJ2-7; TRBD2 might be the D (5 bases). Germline V CDR1 and CDR2: LNHDA, SQIVND (reference sequence). V lost 5 bases and J 2 bases, leaving 16 bases between the germline ends. The length of the CDR3 is 15 residues. The CDR3 here is CASSYGVSGAYEQYV. CDR3 sequence (DNA): TGTGCCAGTAGTTACGGGGTCTCTGGGGCCTACGAGCAGTACGTC.

The chain couples TRBV3-1 (or the pseudogene TRBV3-2) to TRBJ2-4; D unresolved. The CDR3 covers 15 residues. The germline V gene has CDR1 LGHDT and CDR2 YNNKEL (reference sequence). Trimming left V 1 base short and J 0 bases short, with 7 bases between. The CDR3 DNA reads as TGTGCCAGCAGCCAAGCAGAAATAGCCAAAAACATTCAGTACTTC. Translation gives CASSQAEIAKNIQYF.

This rearrangement joins TRBV7-2 to TRBJ2-7; D may correspond to TRBD1 or TRBD2 (6 bases each). Trimming pared 4 bases from V and 7 bases from J, leaving 17 bases between. Per the germline V gene, CDR1 is SGHTA and CDR2 is FQGNSA. This CDR3 has 14 amino acids. CDR3 in DNA: TGTGCCAGCAGCTCACAGGAGGGGGTGGGAGAGCAGTACTTC. Translating gives CASSSQEGVGEQYF.

The chain has TRBV5-4 and TRBJ1-2, with 9 bases that match TRBD1. From germline, CDR1 is SGHNT and CDR2 YYREEE (reference sequence). The CDR3 spans 15 residues. The junction had 5 bases not matched to a gene; V was cut back by 4 bases and J by 1 base. The CDR3 is CASSPRDRDNYGYTF. Written as DNA, the CDR3 is TGTGCCAGCAGCCCCCGGGACAGGGATAACTATGGCTACACCTTC.

The genes are TRBV5-6 and TRBJ2-1, with 11 bases aligning to TRBD2. V trimming: 4 bases; J trimming: 6 bases; junction bases outside the gene matches: 6. This CDR3 is 15 amino acids long. Looked up from germline, CDR1 is SGHDT and CDR2 is YYEEEE. CDR3 in amino acids: CASSLLAGVGNEQFF. CDR3 nucleotides: TGTGCCAGCAGCCTACTAGCGGGAGTGGGCAATGAGCAGTTCTTC.

The genes are TRBV4-1 and TRBJ2-6, with unresolved D. With 4 bases removed from V and 4 bases from J, the gap between germline ends came to 23 bases. The V gene's germline CDR1 is MGHRA and CDR2 YSYEKL. The CDR3 has 19 residues. The CDR3, as DNA: TGCGCCAGCAGCCCCTCCTCACTTGCTACCGTGGGAGGGGCCAACGTCCTGACTTTC. This encodes CASSPSSLATVGGANVLTF.

The chain couples TRBV6-5 to TRBJ1-6; possible D gene TRBD1, 6 bases. This CDR3 comprises 15 residues. CDR1 and CDR2 from the germline V gene are MNHEY and SVGAGI. The V and J ends lost 9 bases and 6 bases respectively, with 18 bases between them. The CDR3 nucleotides are TGTGCCAGTCAGTGGGGGGGCCACGGTAATTCACCCCTCCACTTT. It specifies CASQWGGHGNSPLHF.

The CDR3 loop reads CASSLWPEAFF. CDR3 bases: TGTGCCAGCAGTCTCTGGCCTGAAGCTTTCTTT. V is TRBV6-2 or TRBV6-3 and J is TRBJ1-1; D gene unclear. From germline, CDR1 is MNHEY and CDR2 SVGEGT. The CDR3 extends over 11 amino acids. V was shortened by 5 bases and J by 6 bases, with 7 bases between the two germline ends.